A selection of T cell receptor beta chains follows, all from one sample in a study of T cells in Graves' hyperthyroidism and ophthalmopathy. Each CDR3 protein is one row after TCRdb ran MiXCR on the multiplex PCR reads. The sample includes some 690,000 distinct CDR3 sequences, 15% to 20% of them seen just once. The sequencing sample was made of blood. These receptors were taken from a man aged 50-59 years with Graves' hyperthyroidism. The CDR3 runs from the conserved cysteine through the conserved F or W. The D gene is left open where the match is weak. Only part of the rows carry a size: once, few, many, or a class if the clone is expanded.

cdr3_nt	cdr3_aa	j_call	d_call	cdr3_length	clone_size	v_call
TGTGCCAGCTCACCAGGGACTAGCGGGCCCCCAGATACGCAGTATTTT	CASSPGTSGPPDTQYF	TRBJ2-3	TRBD2	16	many	TRBV18
TGTGCCACCCGACCCGGACTAGCGCCACAAGTAACCCAGTACTTC	CATRPGLAPQVTQYF	TRBJ2-5	TRBD2	15	many	TRBV27
TGTGCCAGCAGCCGTAGCGGGAGGGCGGGAGAGACCCAGTACTTC	CASSRSGRAGETQYF	TRBJ2-5	TRBD2	15	-	TRBV7-2
TGTGCCAGCTCACCCCAGCGGGAGCATGGGACCCAGTACTTC	CASSPQREHGTQYF	TRBJ2-5	TRBD2	14	-	TRBV18
TGTGCCATCAGTGACCCGGGCAAGGGGCCGGACAATGAGCAGTTCTTC	CAISDPGKGPDNEQFF	TRBJ2-1	-	16	-	TRBV10-3
TGTGCCAGCAATCCGGGACAGGCCCACACCGGGGAGCTGTTTTTT	CASNPGQAHTGELFF	TRBJ2-2	TRBD1	15	many	TRBV6-2/TRBV6-3
TGTGCCAGCAGCAGACAGGGAAGAACCGGGGAGCTGTTTTTT	CASSRQGRTGELFF	TRBJ2-2	TRBD1	14	many	TRBV2
TGTGCCAGCAGTTTTCGGCAGGGTGGCAATCAGCCCCAGCATTTT	CASSFRQGGNQPQHF	TRBJ1-5	-	15	many	TRBV27
TGCAGCCCTAGAGACAGTCTAAACAATGAGCAGTTCTTC	CSPRDSLNNEQFF	TRBJ2-1	-	13	many	TRBV29-1
TGCGCCAGCAGCCCCTTACAGGGGGCGCTTGAGACCCAGTACTTC	CASSPLQGALETQYF	TRBJ2-5	TRBD1	15	-	TRBV4-3
TGTGCCAGCAGCCAGGGACACAACACCGGGGAGCTGTTTTTT	CASSQGHNTGELFF	TRBJ2-2	-	14	few	TRBV3-1
TGTGCCAGCAGGCCAGCGGGACTTACCTACAATGAGCAGTTCTTC	CASRPAGLTYNEQFF	TRBJ2-1	TRBD2	15	few	TRBV6-2/TRBV6-3
TGTGCCACCAGTGATTTGCGAAGGCCTAGCGGGAGCTATGAGCAGTTCTTC	CATSDLRRPSGSYEQFF	TRBJ2-1	TRBD2	17	few	TRBV24-1
TGTGCCAGCAGCCAAGTGGGGAGGGGAAGTACGCACGAGCAGTACTTC	CASSQVGRGSTHEQYF	TRBJ2-7	TRBD2	16	few	TRBV13
TGTGCCAGCCTCATGCGGGGGGGCGGAATTGGCTACACCTTC	CASLMRGGGIGYTF	TRBJ1-2	-	14	few	TRBV5-4
TGTGCCAGCAGTCAAGACAGATACACCGGGGAGCTGTTTTTT	CASSQDRYTGELFF	TRBJ2-2	-	14	many	TRBV2
TGTGCCAGCAGCGGCAGGGGGAACGCAGGAGATACGCAGTATTTT	CASSGRGNAGDTQYF	TRBJ2-3	TRBD1	15	-	TRBV9
TGTGCCAGCAGCGAGGGACTAGGACCAAGGGAGCAGTACTTC	CASSEGLGPREQYF	TRBJ2-7	TRBD2	14	-	TRBV6-1
TGCGCCAGCAGCACAAGGACAGGCACCGGGGAGCTGTTTTTT	CASSTRTGTGELFF	TRBJ2-2	TRBD1	14	few	TRBV5-1
TGTGCCAGCAGCTTCTTATCTAGCGGACGAGGGATACGGTACTTC	CASSFLSSGRGIRYF	TRBJ2-5	TRBD2	15	-	TRBV5-6
TGCAGTGCCCATACAGGGGTGGCCTATGGCTACACCTTC	CSAHTGVAYGYTF	TRBJ1-2	TRBD1	13	-	TRBV20-1
TGTGCCAGCACCTCGGGACAGGGCTACTCCTACGAGCAGTACTTC	CASTSGQGYSYEQYF	TRBJ2-7	TRBD1	15	-	TRBV12-3/TRBV12-4
TGTGCCAGCAGTGTTTCCGAAAAACTGTTTTTT	CASSVSEKLFF	TRBJ1-4	-	11	-	TRBV2
TGCAGCGTTCCTACTAGCGGGCAAGAGACCCAGTACTTC	CSVPTSGQETQYF	TRBJ2-5	TRBD2	13	many	TRBV29-1